Presented here are 8 T cell receptor beta chains from one specimen sequenced in a study of blood T cell repertoires in COVID-19. Sequencing was performed with immunoSEQ multiplex PCR; in TCRdb, only in-frame clones are kept and a portion is missing. The table has hundreds of thousands of clones, 75% to 90% seen once. Sequenced input: PBMCs or T cells enriched from blood (not recorded which). These receptors all come from a middle-aged man who had been exposed to COVID-19.

This clone has a single count. V usage is TRBV4-1 and J usage is TRBJ2-1, with D perhaps matching TRBD1 (6 bases). Germline-derived CDR1 and CDR2 are MGHRA and YSYEKL. The CDR3 runs 14 residues. Trimming shortened V by 6 bases and J by 5 bases, and 14 bases separated the two germline ends. In DNA form, the CDR3 reads TGCGCCAGCAGTCCCGGACAGTTTCACAATGAGCAGTTCTTC. Translated, it gives CASSPGQFHNEQFF.

The V gene is TRBV7-2, the J gene TRBJ1-5; unclear D gene. The V gene lost 6 bases and the J gene lost 3 bases, with 9 bases spanning the gap. CDR3 size: 13 residues. Germline V lookup: CDR1 SGHTA, CDR2 FQGNSA. CDR3 DNA: TGTGCCAGCAGTCTCGGGATCAATCAGCCCCAGCATTTT. Protein sequence: CASSLGINQPQHF.

This clone turned up a few times. The chain couples TRBV11-1 to TRBJ1-2; possible D gene TRBD1, 6 bases. The CDR3 has 14 residues. Trimming took off 1 base at V and 6 bases at J, with 12 bases between the two ends. In germline, CDR1 is SGHAT, CDR2 FQDESV (reference sequence). This CDR3 reads CASSLDPGADGYTF. DNA for the CDR3: TGTGCCAGCAGCTTAGATCCAGGGGCCGATGGCTACACCTTC.

The sample holds one count of this clone. V gene TRBV5-1 combines with J gene TRBJ2-2, with D possibly TRBD2 on 6 matching bases. This CDR3 region has 16 residues. V dropped 4 bases and J dropped 1 base, with 14 bases sitting between them. CDR1 is SGHRS, CDR2 YFSETQ, per germline. In DNA form, the CDR3 reads TGCGCCAGCAGCACGTTGGGACTGCGGAACACCGGGGAGCTGTTTTTT. As protein: CASSTLGLRNTGELFF.

The chain uses TRBV27 and TRBJ2-7; 7 bases are shared with TRBD2. Germline CDR1 and CDR2: MNHEY and SMNVEV (reference sequence). This CDR3 comprises 13 residues. Trimming at V came to 0 bases and at J to 6 bases, leaving 2 bases not matched to a gene. The CDR3 DNA reads as TGTGCCAGCAGTTTATCGCCGGGAGGCGAGCAGTACGTC. Translated, it gives CASSLSPGGEQYV.

A word on this clone: Other DNA variants within this sample encode the same CDR3. This chain joins TRBV28 and TRBJ2-5; a weak D match, TRBD2 (5 bases). This CDR3 is built from 13 residues. Germline loops: CDR1 MDHEN, CDR2 SYDVKM. V lost 2 bases and J 4 bases, leaving 8 bases between the germline ends. CDR3: CASSLRGSETQYF. The CDR3 coding sequence is TGTGCCAGCAGTTTAAGAGGGTCAGAGACCCAGTACTTC. The variable domain in full, completed from reference TRBV28 and TRBJ2-5, reads DVKVTQSSRYLVKRTGEKVFLECVQDMDHENMFWYRQDPGLGLRLIYFSYDVKMKEKGDIPEGYSVSREKKERFSLILESASTNQTSMYLCASSLRGSETQYFGPGTRLLVL.

The chain couples TRBV10-3 to TRBJ1-1, with D possibly being TRBD1 (5 bases). The CDR3 length is 14 residues. Deletions cut 3 bases from V and 1 base from J, with 9 bases between. CDR1 and CDR2 (germline): ENHRY, SYGVKD. CDR3 in DNA: TGTGCCATCAGTGAATTCACAGGGAACACTGAAGCTTTCTTT. Its protein is CAISEFTGNTEAFF.

This clone showed up just once. The chain has TRBV24-1 and TRBJ1-5; no firm D call. The germline gives CDR1 KGHDR, CDR2 SFDVKD. V was trimmed by 1 base and J by 6 bases, leaving 9 bases between them. The CDR3 totals 14 residues. DNA of the CDR3: TGTGCCACCAGTGATTTCGGGGAGATTCAGCCCCAGCATTTT. Its protein product is CATSDFGEIQPQHF.